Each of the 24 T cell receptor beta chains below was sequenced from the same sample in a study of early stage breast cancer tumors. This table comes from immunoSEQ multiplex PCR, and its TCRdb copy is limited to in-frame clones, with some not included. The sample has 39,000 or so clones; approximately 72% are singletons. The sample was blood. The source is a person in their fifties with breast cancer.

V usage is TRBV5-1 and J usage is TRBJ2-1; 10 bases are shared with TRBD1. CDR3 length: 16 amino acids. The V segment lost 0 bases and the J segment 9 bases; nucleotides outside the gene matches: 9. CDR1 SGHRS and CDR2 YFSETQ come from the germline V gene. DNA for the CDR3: TGCGCCAGCAGCTTGGCCGCGGGACAGGGGTTTATTGAGCAGTTCTTC. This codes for CASSLAAGQGFIEQFF.

As DNA, the CDR3 is TGTGCCAGCAGTTACGGGCCGGACTACGAGCAGTACGTC. Its protein product is CASSYGPDYEQYV. V is TRBV6-5 and J is TRBJ2-7, with D uncertain. The V gene's germline CDR1 is MNHEY and CDR2 SVGAGI. Deletions cut 2 bases from V and 3 bases from J, with 8 bases between. The CDR3 has 13 residues.

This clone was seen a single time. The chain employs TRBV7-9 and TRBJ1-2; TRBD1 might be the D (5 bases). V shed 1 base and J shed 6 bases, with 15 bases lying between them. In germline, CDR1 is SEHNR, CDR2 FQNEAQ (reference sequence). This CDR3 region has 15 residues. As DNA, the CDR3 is TGTGCCAGCAGCTTAGAAGGGGCGCGGGGGAATGGCTACACCTTC. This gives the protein CASSLEGARGNGYTF.

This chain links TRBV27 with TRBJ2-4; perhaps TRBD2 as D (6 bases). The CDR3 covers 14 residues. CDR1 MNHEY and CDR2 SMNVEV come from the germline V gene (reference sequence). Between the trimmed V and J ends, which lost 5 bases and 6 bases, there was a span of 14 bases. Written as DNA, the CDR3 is TGTGCCAGCAGTCCAGGACGGGACTTAAACATTCAGTACTTC. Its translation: CASSPGRDLNIQYF.

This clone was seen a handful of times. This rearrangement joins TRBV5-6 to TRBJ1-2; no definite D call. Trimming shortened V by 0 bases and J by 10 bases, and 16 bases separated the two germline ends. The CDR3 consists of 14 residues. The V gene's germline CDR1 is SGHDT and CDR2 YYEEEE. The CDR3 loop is CASSLGTGKGLYTF. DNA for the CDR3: TGTGCCAGCAGCTTGGGAACGGGGAAGGGCCTCTACACCTTC.

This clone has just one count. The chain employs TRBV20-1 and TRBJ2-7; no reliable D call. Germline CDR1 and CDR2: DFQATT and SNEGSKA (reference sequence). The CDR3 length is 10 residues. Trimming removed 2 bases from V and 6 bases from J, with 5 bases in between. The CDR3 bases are TGCAGTGCTAGACAGGCCGAGCAGTACGTC. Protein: CSARQAEQYV.

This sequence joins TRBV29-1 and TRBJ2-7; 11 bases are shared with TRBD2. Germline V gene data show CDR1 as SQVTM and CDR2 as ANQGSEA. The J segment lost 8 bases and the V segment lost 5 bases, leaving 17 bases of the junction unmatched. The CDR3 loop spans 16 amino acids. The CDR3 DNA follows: TGCAGCGTTCTCCAACTCCTACTAGCGGGAGATCGGCAGCAGTACTTC. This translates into CSVLQLLLAGDRQQYF.

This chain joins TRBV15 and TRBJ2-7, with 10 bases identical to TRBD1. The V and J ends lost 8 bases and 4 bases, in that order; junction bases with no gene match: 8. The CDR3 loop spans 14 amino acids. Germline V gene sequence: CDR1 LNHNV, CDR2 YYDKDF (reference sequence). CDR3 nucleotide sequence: TGTGCCACCGGCCAGACAGGGGGCTCGTACGAGCAGTACTTC. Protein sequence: CATGQTGGSYEQYF. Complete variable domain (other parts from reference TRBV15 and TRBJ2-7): DAMVIQNPRYQVTQFGKPVTLSCSQTLNHNVMYWYQQKSSQAPKLLFHYYDKDFNNEADTPDNFQSRRPNTSFCFLDIRSPGLGDTAMYLCATGQTGGSYEQYFGPGTRLTVT.

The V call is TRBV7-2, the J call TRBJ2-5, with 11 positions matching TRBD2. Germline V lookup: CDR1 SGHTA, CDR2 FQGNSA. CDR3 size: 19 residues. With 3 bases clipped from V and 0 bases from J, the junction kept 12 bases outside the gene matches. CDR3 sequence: CASSFPLKPSGGYQETQYF. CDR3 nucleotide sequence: TGTGCCAGCAGCTTCCCCCTCAAACCTAGCGGGGGGTACCAAGAGACCCAGTACTTC.

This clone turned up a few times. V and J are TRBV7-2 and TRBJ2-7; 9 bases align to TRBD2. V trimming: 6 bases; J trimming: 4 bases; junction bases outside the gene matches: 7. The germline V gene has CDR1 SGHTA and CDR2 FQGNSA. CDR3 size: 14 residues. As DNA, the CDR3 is TGTGCCAGCAGTACAGGACTAGCGCATTACGAGCAGTACTTC. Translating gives CASSTGLAHYEQYF. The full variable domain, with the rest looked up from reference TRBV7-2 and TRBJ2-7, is GAGVSQSPSNKVTEKGKDVELRCDPISGHTALYWYRQSLGQGLEFLIYFQGNSAPDKSGLPSDRFSAERTGGSVSTLTIQRTQQEDSAVYLCASSTGLAHYEQYFGPGTRLTVT.

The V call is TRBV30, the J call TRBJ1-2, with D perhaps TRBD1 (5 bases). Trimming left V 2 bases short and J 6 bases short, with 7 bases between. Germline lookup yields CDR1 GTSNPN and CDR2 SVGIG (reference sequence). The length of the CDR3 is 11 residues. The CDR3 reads CAWSTGDGYTF. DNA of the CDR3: TGTGCCTGGAGTACGGGGGATGGCTACACCTTC. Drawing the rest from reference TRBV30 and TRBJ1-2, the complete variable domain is SQTIHQWPATLVQPVGSPLSLECTVEGTSNPNLYWYRQAAGRGLQLLFYSVGIGQISSEVPQNLSASRPQDRQFILSSKKLLLSDSGFYLCAWSTGDGYTFGSGTRLTVV.

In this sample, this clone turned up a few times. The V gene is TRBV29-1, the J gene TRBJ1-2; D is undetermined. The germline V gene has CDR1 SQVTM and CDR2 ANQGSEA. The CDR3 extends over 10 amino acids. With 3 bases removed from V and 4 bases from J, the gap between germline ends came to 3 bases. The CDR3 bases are TGCAGCGTTGACATCTATGGCTACACCTTC. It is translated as CSVDIYGYTF. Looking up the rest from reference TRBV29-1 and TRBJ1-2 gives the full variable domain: SAVISQKPSRDICQRGTSLTIQCQVDSQVTMMFWYRQQPGQSLTLIATANQGSEATYESGFVIDKFPISRPNLTFSTLTVSNMSPEDSSIYLCSVDIYGYTFGSGTRLTVV.

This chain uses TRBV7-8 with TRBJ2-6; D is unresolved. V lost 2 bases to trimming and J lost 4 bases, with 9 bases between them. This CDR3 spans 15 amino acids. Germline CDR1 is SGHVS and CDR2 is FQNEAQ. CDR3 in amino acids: CASSLTPLGANVLTF. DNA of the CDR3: TGTGCCAGCAGCTTAACCCCCCTAGGGGCCAACGTCCTGACTTTC.

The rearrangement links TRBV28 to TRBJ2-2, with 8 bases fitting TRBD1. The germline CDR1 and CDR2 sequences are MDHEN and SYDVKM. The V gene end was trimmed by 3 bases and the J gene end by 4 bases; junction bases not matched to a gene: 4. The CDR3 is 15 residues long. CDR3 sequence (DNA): TGTGCCAGCAGTTTTACAGGGGGAGCCACCGGGGAGCTGTTTTTT. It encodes CASSFTGGATGELFF.

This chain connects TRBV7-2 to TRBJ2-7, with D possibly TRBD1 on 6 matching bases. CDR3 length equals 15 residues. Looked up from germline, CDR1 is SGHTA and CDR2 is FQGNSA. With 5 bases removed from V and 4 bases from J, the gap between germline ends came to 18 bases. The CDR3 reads CASSPNRDTLYEQYV. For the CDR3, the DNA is TGTGCCAGCAGCCCCAACCGGGACACCCTATACGAGCAGTACGTC.

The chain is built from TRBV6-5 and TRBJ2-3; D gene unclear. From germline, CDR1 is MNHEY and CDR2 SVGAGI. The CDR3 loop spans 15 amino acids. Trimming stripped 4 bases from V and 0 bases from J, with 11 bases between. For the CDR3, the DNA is TGTGCCAGCAGTTTACAGAAACCTAGCACAGATACGCAGTATTTT. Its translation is CASSLQKPSTDTQYF.

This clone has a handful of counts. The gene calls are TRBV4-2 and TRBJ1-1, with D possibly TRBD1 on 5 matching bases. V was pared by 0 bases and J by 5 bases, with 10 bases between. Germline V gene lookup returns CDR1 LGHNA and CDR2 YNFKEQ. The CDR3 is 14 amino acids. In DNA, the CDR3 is TGTGCCAGCAGCCAAGATCGCGCAGGGACTGAAGCTTTCTTT. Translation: CASSQDRAGTEAFF.

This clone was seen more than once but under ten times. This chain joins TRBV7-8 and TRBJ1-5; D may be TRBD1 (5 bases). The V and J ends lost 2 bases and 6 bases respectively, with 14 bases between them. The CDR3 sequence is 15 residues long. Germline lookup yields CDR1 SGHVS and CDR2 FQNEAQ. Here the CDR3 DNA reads TGTGCCAGCAGCTTATTATCAGGGCAAACTCAGCCCCAGCATTTT. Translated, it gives CASSLLSGQTQPQHF.

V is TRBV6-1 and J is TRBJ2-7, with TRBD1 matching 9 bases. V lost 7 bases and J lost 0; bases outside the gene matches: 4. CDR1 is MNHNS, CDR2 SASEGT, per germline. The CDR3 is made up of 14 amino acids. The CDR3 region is CASTSDRGSYEQYV. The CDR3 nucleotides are TGTGCCAGCACCTCGGACAGGGGCTCCTACGAGCAGTACGTC.

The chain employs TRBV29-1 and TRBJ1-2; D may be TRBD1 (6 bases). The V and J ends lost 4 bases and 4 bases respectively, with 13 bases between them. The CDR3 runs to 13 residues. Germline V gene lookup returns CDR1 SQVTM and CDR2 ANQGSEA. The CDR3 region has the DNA TGCAGCGTTGTCCAAGGGGGTAGCTATGGCTACACCTTC. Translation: CSVVQGGSYGYTF.

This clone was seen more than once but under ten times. CDR3 protein: CASSEVGGNGYTF. For the CDR3, the DNA is TGTGCCAGCAGTGAAGTCGGGGGGAATGGCTACACCTTC. This rearrangement joins TRBV6-1 to TRBJ1-2, with D possibly being TRBD1 (5 bases). The length of the CDR3 is 13 residues. Germline V CDR1 and CDR2: MNHNS, SASEGT. Trimming pared 1 base from V and 6 bases from J, leaving 9 bases between.

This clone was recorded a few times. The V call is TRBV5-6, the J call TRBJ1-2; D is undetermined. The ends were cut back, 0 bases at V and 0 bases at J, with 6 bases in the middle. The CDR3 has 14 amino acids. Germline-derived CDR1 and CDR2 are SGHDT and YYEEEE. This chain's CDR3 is CASSLDYSNYGYTF. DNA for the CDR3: TGTGCCAGCAGCTTGGACTACTCTAACTATGGCTACACCTTC.

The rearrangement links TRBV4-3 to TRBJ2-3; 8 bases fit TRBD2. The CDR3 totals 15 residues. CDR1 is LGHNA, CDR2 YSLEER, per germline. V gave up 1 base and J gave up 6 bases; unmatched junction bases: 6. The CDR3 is CASSQVGAGEDTQYF. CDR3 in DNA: TGCGCCAGCAGCCAAGTAGGAGCGGGGGAGGATACGCAGTATTTT.

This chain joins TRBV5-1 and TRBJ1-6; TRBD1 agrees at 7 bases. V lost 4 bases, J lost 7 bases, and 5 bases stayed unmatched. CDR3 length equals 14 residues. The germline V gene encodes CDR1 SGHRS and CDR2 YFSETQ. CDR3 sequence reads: CASSAGGNNSPLHF. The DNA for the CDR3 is TGCGCCAGCAGCGCAGGGGGAAACAATTCACCCCTCCACTTT.